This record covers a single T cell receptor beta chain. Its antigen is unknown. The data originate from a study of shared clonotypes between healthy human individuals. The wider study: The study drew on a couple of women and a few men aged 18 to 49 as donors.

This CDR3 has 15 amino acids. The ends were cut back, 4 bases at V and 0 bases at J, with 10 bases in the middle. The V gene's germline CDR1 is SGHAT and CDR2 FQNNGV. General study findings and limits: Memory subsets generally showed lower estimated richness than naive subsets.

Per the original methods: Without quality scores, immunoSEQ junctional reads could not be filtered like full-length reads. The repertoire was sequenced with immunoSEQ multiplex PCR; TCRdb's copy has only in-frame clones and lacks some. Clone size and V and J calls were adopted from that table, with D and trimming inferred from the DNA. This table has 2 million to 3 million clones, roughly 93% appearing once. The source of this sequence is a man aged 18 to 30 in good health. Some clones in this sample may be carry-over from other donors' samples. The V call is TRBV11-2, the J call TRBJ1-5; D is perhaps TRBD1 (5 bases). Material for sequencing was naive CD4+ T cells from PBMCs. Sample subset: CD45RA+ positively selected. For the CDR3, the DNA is TGTGCCAGCAGCTGGGGCCAGGATAGCAATCAGCCCCAGCATTTT. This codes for CASSWGQDSNQPQHF.